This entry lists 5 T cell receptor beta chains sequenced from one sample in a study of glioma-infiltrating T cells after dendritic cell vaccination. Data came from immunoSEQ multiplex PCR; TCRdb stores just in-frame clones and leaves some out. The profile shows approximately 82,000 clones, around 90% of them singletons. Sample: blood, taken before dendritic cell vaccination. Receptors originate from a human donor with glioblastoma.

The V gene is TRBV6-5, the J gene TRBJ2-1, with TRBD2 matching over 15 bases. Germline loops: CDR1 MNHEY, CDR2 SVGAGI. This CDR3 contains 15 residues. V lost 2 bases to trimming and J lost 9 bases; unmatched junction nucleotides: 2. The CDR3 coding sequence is TGTGCCAGCAGTTACAGGACTAGCGGGAGGGTTGAGCAGTTCTTC. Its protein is CASSYRTSGRVEQFF.

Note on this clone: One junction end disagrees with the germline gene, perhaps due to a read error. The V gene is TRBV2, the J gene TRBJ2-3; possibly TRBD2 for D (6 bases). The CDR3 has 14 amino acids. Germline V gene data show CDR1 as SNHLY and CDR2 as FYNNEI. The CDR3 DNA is TGTGCCAGCAAAAGATCTAGCGCCCCAGATACGCGGTATTTT. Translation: CASKRSSAPDTRYF.

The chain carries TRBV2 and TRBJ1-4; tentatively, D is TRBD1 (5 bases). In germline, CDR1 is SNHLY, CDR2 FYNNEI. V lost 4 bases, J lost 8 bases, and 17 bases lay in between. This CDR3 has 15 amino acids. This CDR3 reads CASSGPGGTREKLFF. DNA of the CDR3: TGTGCCAGCAGTGGCCCCGGAGGGACTAGGGAAAAACTGTTTTTT.

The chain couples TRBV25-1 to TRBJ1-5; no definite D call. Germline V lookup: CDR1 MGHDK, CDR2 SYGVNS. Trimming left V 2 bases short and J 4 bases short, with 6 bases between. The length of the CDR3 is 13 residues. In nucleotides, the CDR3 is TGTGCCAGCAGTGAAGGAGAAAATCAGCCCCAGCATTTT. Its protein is CASSEGENQPQHF.

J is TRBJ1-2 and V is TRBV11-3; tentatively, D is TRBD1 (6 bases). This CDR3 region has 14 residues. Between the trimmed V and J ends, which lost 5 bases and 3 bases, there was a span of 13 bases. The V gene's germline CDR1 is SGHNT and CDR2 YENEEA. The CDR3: CASSTAGTHYGYTF. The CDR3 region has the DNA TGTGCCAGCAGCACAGCCGGGACACACTATGGCTACACCTTC.